The clone carrying this TCR beta chain came up many times. Its antigen is not identified. The CDR3 extends over 13 amino acids. Trimming took off 0 bases at V and 2 bases at J, with 5 bases between the two ends. Looked up from germline, CDR1 is SGDLS and CDR2 is YYNGEE. This specimen belongs to a study of cytotoxic CD8 clonotypes in ibrutinib-treated CLL. Study background: Patient counts were around 11 relapsed/refractory, over 14 treatment-naive and some 17 IGHV unmutated. Responses: approximately 25 partial, 2 complete; after median about 68 months, approximately 14 stayed remitted, around twelve progressed.

Study results and caveats: Public clonotypes were seen rarely and were contracted or stable on treatment.

Data came from immunoSEQ multiplex PCR; TCRdb stores just in-frame clones and leaves some out. This sample has over 95,000 clones, with 45% to 65% found just once. Library input was about 1.8 micrograms of DNA from cryopreserved PBMCs. The chain recombines TRBV9 with TRBJ1-2; no clear D. The source of this sequence is a human donor with chronic lymphocytic leukemia. The sample consisted of PBMCs, taken after 24 months of ibrutinib treatment. The CDR3 DNA reads as TGTGCCAGCAGCGTAGACCAAAACTATGGCTACACCTTC. Its protein is CASSVDQNYGYTF.